This T cell receptor (beta chain) was retrieved from a study of CD8 T cells in ankylosing spondylitis. This clonotype was counted only a few times. The antigen is undetermined. General study points: Matched ankylosing spondylitis synovial fluid reportedly showed significant enrichment of disease-linked clones.

CDR1 SNHLY and CDR2 FYNNEI come from the germline V gene. The CDR3 contains 15 residues. Trimming at V came to 5 bases and at J to 3 bases, leaving 5 bases not matched to a gene. MiXCR, applied by TCRdb to the 5' RACE reads, yields one record per CDR3 protein. The table shows 230,000 or so distinct CDR3 sequences, with roughly 25% occurring only once. The sequence was obtained from a male donor with ankylosing spondylitis or in good health (not recorded which). J is TRBJ1-5 and V is TRBV2; TRBD1 agrees at 9 bases. The source material was blood, either unsorted or a sorted T cell fraction (not recorded which). CDR3 sequence (DNA): TGTGCCAGCAGTCCCCGACAGGGGGACAATCAGCCCCAGCATTTT. Translated: CASSPRQGDNQPQHF. Drawing the rest from reference TRBV2 and TRBJ1-5, the complete variable domain is EPEVTQTPSHQVTQMGQEVILRCVPISNHLYFYWYRQILGQKVEFLVSFYNNEISEKSEIFDDQFSVERPDGSNFTLKIRSTKLEDSAMYFCASSPRQGDNQPQHFGDGTRLSIL.